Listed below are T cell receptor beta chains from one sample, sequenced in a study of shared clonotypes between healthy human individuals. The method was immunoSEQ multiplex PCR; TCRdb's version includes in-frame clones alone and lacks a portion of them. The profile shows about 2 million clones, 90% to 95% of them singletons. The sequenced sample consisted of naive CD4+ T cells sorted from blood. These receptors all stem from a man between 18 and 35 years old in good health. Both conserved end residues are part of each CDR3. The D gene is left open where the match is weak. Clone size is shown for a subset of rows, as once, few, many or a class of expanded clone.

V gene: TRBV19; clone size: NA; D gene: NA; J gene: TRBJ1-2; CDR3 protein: CATRQQRVIDGYTF; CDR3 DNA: TGTGCCACCCGTCAGCAAAGGGTCATAGATGGCTACACCTTC
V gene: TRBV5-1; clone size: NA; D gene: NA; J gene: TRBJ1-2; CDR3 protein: CASSLGTGNYGYTF; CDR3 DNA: TGCGCCAGCAGCCTAGGGACGGGCAACTATGGCTACACCTTC
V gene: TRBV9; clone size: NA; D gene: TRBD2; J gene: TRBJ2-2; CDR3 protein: CASSASTIAGGYTGELFF; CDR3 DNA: TGTGCCAGCAGCGCCTCGACAATAGCGGGAGGATACACCGGGGAGCTGTTTTTT
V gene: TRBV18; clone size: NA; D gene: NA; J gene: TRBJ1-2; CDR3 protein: CASSPIQEGYTF; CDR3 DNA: TGTGCCAGCTCACCAATCCAGGAAGGCTACACCTTC
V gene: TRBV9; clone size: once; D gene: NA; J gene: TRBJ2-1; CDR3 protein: CASSNTGRPYNEQFF; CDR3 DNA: TGTGCCAGCAGTAACACAGGGCGGCCCTACAATGAGCAGTTCTTC
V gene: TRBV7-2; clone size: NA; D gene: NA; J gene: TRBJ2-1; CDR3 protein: CASSFSWDEQFF; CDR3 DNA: TGTGCCAGCAGCTTTTCGTGGGATGAGCAGTTCTTC
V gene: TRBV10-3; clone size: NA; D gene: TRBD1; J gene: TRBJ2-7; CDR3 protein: CAISGDSLIGHEQYF; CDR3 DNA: TGTGCCATCAGTGGGGACAGCCTCATCGGCCACGAGCAGTACTTC
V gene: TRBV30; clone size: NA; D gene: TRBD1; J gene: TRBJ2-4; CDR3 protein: CAWRVPGQGGGKNIQYF; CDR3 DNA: TGTGCCTGGAGGGTTCCGGGACAGGGGGGTGGCAAAAACATTCAGTACTTC
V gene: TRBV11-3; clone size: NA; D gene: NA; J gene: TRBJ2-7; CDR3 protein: CASSLGDSYEQYF; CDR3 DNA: TGTGCCAGCAGCCTGGGCGATTCCTACGAGCAGTACTTC
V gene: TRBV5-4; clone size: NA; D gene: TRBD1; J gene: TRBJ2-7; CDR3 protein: CASSLDSGTGNEQYF; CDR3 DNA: TGTGCCAGCAGCTTGGACTCCGGGACAGGCAACGAGCAGTACTTC
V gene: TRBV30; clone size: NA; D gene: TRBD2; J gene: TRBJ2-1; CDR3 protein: CAWSRGGSSNEQFF; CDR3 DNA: TGTGCCTGGAGTAGGGGCGGGAGCAGTAATGAGCAGTTCTTC
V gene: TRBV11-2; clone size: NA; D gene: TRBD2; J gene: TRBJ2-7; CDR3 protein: CAGGILSYEQYF; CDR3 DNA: TGCGCCGGGGGGATACTCTCCTACGAGCAGTACTTC
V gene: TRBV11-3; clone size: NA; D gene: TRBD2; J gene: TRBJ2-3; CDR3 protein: CASSLGGVDTQYF; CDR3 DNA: TGTGCCAGCAGCTTGGGAGGGGTGGATACGCAGTATTTT
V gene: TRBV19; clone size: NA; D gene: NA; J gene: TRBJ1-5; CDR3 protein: CASSKVLTVNQPQHF; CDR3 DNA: TGTGCCAGTAGTAAAGTCCTGACAGTCAATCAGCCCCAGCATTTT
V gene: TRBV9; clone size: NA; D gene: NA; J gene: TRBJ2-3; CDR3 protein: CASSVVAGTDTQYF; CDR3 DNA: TGTGCCAGCAGCGTAGTGGCAGGCACAGATACGCAGTATTTT
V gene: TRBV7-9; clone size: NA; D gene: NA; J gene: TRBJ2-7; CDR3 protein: CASSSSWHEQYF; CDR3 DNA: TGTGCCAGCAGCTCGTCTTGGCACGAGCAGTACTTC
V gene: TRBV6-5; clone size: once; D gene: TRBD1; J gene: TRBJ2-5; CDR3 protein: CASSPADRVVETQYF; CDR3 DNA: TGTGCCAGCAGTCCTGCTGACAGGGTAGTGGAGACCCAGTACTTC
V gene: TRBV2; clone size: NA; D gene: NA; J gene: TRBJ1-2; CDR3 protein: CASSEPLTTEANYGYTF; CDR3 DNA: TGTGCCAGCAGTGAACCCCTAACGACAGAAGCTAACTATGGCTACACCTTC
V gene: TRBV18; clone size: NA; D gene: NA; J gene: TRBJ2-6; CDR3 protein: CASSPTWGPGANVLTF; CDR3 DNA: TGTGCCAGCTCACCAACTTGGGGGCCTGGGGCCAACGTCCTGACTTTC
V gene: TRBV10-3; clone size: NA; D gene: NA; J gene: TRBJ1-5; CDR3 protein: CAISEGSRNQPQHF; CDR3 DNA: TGTGCCATCAGTGAAGGGAGCCGCAATCAGCCCCAGCATTTT
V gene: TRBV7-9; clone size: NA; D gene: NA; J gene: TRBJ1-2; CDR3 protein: CASSSLVGGPSYGYTF; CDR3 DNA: TGTGCCAGCAGCTCCCTGGTAGGGGGACCTTCCTATGGCTACACCTTC
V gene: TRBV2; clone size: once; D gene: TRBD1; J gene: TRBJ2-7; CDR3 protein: CASSRDRSSYEQYF; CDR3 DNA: TGTGCCAGCAGTAGGGACAGATCCTCCTACGAGCAGTACTTC
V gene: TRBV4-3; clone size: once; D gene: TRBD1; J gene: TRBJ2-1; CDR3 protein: CASSLRTGGGYNEQFF; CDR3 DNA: TGCGCCAGCAGCCTCAGGACAGGGGGGGGCTACAATGAGCAGTTCTTC
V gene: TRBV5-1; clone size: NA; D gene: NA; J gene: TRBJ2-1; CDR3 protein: CASSLEGQARYNEQFF; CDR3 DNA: TGCGCCAGCAGCTTGGAGGGGCAGGCCCGCTACAATGAGCAGTTCTTC
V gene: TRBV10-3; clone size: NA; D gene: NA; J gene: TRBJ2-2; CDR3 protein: CAISEFVGELFF; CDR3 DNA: TGTGCCATCAGTGAGTTTGTCGGGGAGCTGTTTTTT
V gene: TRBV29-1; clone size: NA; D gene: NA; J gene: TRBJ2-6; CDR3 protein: CSVGSGKINSGANVLTF; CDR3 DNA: TGCAGCGTTGGTTCAGGTAAAATAAACTCTGGGGCCAACGTCCTGACTTTC
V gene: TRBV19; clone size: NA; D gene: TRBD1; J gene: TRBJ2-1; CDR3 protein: CASSMRGQGNNEQFF; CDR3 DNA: TGTGCCAGTAGTATGAGGGGACAGGGGAACAATGAGCAGTTCTTC
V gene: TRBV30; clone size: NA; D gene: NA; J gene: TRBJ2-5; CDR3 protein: CAWGGRETQYF; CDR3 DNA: TGTGCCTGGGGAGGGAGAGAGACCCAGTACTTC
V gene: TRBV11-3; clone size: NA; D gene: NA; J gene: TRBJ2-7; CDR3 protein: CASSATGREQYF; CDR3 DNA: TGTGCCAGCAGCGCTACAGGGAGGGAGCAGTACTTC
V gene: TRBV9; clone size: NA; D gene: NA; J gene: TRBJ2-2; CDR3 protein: CASSVGSRLTGELFF; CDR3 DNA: TGTGCCAGCAGCGTAGGTAGCCGACTAACCGGGGAGCTGTTTTTT
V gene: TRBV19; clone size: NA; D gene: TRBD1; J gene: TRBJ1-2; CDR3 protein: CASSRQGNGDGYIF; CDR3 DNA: TGTGCCAGTAGTCGACAGGGAAATGGTGATGGCTACATCTTC
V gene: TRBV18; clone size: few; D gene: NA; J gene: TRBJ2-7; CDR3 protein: CASSPTTGYEQYF; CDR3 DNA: TGTGCCAGCTCACCTACGACAGGCTACGAGCAGTACTTC
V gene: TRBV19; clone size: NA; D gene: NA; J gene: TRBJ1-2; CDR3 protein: CASSTPSFGLHGYTF; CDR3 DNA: TGTGCCAGTAGTACCCCCTCCTTCGGGCTACATGGCTACACCTTC
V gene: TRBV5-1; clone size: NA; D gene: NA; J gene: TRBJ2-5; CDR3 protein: CASKLQGRETQYF; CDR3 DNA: TGCGCCAGCAAATTGCAGGGAAGAGAGACCCAGTACTTC
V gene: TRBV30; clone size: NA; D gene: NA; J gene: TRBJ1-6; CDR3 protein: CAWGQINSPLHF; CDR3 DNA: TGTGCCTGGGGACAGATTAATTCACCCCTCCACTTT
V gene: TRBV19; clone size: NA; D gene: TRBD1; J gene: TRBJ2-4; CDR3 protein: CASRKLDRDQNIQYF; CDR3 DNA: TGTGCCAGTAGAAAGCTGGACAGGGACCAAAACATTCAGTACTTC
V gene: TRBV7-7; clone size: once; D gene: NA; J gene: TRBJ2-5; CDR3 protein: CASSFSGKETQYF; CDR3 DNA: TGTGCTAGCAGCTTTTCGGGGAAAGAGACCCAGTACTTC
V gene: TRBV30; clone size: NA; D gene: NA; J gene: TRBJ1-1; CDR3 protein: CACETAFTEAFF; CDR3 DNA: TGTGCCTGTGAAACAGCTTTCACTGAAGCTTTCTTT
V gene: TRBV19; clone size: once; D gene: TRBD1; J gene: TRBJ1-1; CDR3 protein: CASTPTGEGNTEAFF; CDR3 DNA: TGTGCCAGTACTCCCACAGGGGAGGGGAACACTGAAGCTTTCTTT
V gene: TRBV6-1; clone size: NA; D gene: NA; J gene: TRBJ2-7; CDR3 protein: CASKEDTSSSYEQYF; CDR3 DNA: TGTGCCAGCAAAGAAGACACCTCAAGCTCCTACGAGCAGTACTTC
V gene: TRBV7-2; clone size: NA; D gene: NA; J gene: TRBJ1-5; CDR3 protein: CASSLGTSNQPQHF; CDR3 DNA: TGTGCCAGCAGCTTAGGGACATCGAATCAGCCCCAGCATTTT
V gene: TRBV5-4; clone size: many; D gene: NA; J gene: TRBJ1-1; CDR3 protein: CASSLESTLNTEAFF; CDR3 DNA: TGTGCCAGCAGCTTGGAATCCACCCTGAACACTGAAGCTTTCTTT
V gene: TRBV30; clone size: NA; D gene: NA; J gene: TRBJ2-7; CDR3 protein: CAWSPRQGGYEQYF; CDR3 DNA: TGTGCCTGGAGTCCCCGACAGGGAGGATACGAGCAGTACTTC
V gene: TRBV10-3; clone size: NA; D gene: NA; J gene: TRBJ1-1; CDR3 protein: CAISEKILPRMNTEAFF; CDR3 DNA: TGTGCCATCAGCGAAAAAATTCTACCCCGGATGAACACTGAAGCTTTCTTT
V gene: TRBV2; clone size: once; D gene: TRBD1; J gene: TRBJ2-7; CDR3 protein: CASSTGGFYEQYF; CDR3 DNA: TGTGCCAGCTCGACAGGGGGCTTTTACGAGCAGTACTTC
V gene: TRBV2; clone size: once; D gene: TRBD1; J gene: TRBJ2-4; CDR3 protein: CASSAPGQAAKNIQYF; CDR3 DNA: TGTGCCAGCAGTGCACCGGGACAGGCGGCCAAAAACATTCAGTACTTC
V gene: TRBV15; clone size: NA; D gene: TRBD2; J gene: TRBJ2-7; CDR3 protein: CATSSGTSGSSYEQYF; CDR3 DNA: TGTGCCACCAGCAGTGGGACTAGCGGGAGCTCCTACGAGCAGTACTTC
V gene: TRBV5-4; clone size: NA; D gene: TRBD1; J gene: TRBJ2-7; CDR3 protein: CASSLRSSGGEQYF; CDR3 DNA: TGTGCCAGCAGCCTAAGGTCATCAGGGGGCGAGCAGTACTTC
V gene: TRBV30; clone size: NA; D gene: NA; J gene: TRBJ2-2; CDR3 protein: CAWSLGSGTGELFF; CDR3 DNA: TGTGCCTGGAGCTTGGGGTCGGGCACCGGGGAGCTGTTTTTT
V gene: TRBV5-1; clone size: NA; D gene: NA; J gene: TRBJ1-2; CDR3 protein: CASSLAGQGDNYGYTF; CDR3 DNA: TGCGCCAGCAGCTTGGCTGGGCAGGGTGATAACTATGGCTACACCTTC
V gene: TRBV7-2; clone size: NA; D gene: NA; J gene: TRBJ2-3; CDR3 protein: CASSSGEGRSTDTQYF; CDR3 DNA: TGTGCCAGCAGCTCAGGGGAGGGACGGAGCACAGATACGCAGTATTTT
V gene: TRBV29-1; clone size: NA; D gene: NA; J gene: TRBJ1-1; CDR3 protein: CSVDETGRTEAFF; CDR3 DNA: TGCAGCGTTGATGAAACAGGGAGAACTGAAGCTTTCTTT
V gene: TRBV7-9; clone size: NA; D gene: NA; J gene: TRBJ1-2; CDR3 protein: CASSLALGLGLVGYTF; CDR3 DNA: TGTGCCAGCAGCTTAGCTTTGGGCCTGGGTCTGGTTGGCTACACCTTC
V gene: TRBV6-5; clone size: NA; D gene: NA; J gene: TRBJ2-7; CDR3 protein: CASSSFGAPTYEQYF; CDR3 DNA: TGTGCCAGCAGTTCTTTTGGGGCACCAACCTACGAGCAGTACTTC
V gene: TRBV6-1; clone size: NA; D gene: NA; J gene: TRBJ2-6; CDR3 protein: CASSEGPHTLLGMGANVLTF; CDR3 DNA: TGTGCCAGCAGTGAAGGCCCTCACACACTCTTAGGGATGGGGGCCAACGTCCTGACTTTC
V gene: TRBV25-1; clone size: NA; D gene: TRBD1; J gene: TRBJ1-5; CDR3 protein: CASRGTANQPQHF; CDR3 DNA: TGTGCCAGCAGAGGGACAGCTAATCAGCCCCAGCATTTT
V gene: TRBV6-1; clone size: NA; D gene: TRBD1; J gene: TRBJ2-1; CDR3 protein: CASSERTGYFYEQFF; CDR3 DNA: TGTGCCAGCAGTGAGCGGACAGGGTATTTTTATGAGCAGTTCTTC